These T cell receptor beta chains were read from a single sample in a study of blood T cells in healthy people across ages. MiXCR, run by TCRdb on the 5' RACE reads, gives a single entry per CDR3 protein. The sample has fewer than 800,000 distinct CDR3 sequences; roughly 25% are singletons. These data were also filed under a second study, of T cells of mothers and their children.

The sample comprised blood. The receptors shown here come from a boy aged 5 to 17 in good health. Both conserved end residues are part of each CDR3. A D gene is named only where the DNA matches it firmly. Not every row has a clone size; where given, it reads once, few, many or a size class.

TRBV20-1	NA	NA	TRBJ2-1	TGCAGTGCTAGAGAAGGGGTGGTAGAGGTGGGTAATGAGCAGTTCTTC	CSAREGVVEVGNEQFF
TRBV12-3/TRBV12-4	NA	NA	TRBJ1-5	TGTGCCAGCAGTTTAAGGCAGAATAGCAATCAGCCCCAGCATTTT	CASSLRQNSNQPQHF
TRBV20-1	few	TRBD2	TRBJ2-1	TGCAGTGCTAGAGGGGGACTAGCCAACTACAATGAGCAGTTCTTC	CSARGGLANYNEQFF
TRBV29-1	NA	NA	TRBJ2-7	TGCAGCGCCAAGGGGGATCCAAGCTCCTACGAGCAGTACTTC	CSAKGDPSSYEQYF
TRBV11-2	NA	NA	TRBJ2-3	TGTGCCAGCAGCTTAGCGTGGGGGCGGTTGACAGATACGCAGTATTTT	CASSLAWGRLTDTQYF
TRBV5-1	NA	TRBD1	TRBJ1-4	TGCGCCAGCAGCCTGGTGGGACAGGGTCAAATGGGTGAAAAACTGTTTTTT	CASSLVGQGQMGEKLFF
TRBV27	few	NA	TRBJ1-5	TGTGCCAGCAGTTTCGGACAGTTCGGTCAGCCCCAGCATTTT	CASSFGQFGQPQHF
TRBV12-3/TRBV12-4	few	NA	TRBJ2-7	TGTGCCAGCAGTCCCCAGGAGGGTCGATACTACGAGCAGTACTTC	CASSPQEGRYYEQYF
TRBV6-6	NA	NA	TRBJ1-1	TGTGCCACCCTTTTGAACACTGAAGCTTTCTTT	CATLLNTEAFF
TRBV4-1	NA	TRBD1	TRBJ1-1	TGCGCCAGCAGCCAAGATCGGGTAGGTTGGACAGGGGGAACTGAAGCTTTCTTT	CASSQDRVGWTGGTEAFF
TRBV25-1	NA	TRBD2	TRBJ2-1	TGTGCCAGCAGTGAGTGGGGGACTAGCGGCTCCTACAATGAGCAGTTCTTC	CASSEWGTSGSYNEQFF